These T cell receptor beta chains were read from a single sample in a study of CD8 T cells in Susac syndrome. Using its own MiXCR run on the immunoSEQ multiplex PCR reads, TCRdb lists one record per CDR3 protein. Of 140,000 or so distinct CDR3 sequences in the sample, 90% to 97% are singletons; the top ten hold approximately 0.08%. Sequencing was carried out using CD4+ T cells from PBMCs. The source of these receptors is a human donor with Susac syndrome. The CDR3 runs from the conserved cysteine through the conserved F or W. D genes are given only for firm matches. Size is stated for part of the rows, as once, few or many counts, or as a class when the clone is expanded.

TRBJ1-1,.,TRBV14,.,14,CASSQEWRRGEAFF,TGTGCCAGCAGCCAAGAGTGGAGGAGGGGTGAAGCTTTCTTT
TRBJ2-7,.,TRBV24-1,.,16,CATSDFGGGSPYEQYF,TGTGCCACCAGTGATTTTGGAGGGGGCTCCCCCTACGAGCAGTACTTC
TRBJ2-7,.,TRBV24-1,.,15,CATSDPRSPSGEQYF,TGTGCCACCAGTGACCCCCGGAGCCCCTCCGGGGAGCAGTACTTC
TRBJ1-4,TRBD1,TRBV6-5,.,16,CASSYSTGQGNEKLFF,TGTGCCAGCAGTTACTCAACGGGACAGGGGAATGAAAAACTGTTTTTT
TRBJ2-5,.,TRBV5-1,.,13,CASSLSAGSTQYF,TGCGCCAGCAGCTTGTCGGCCGGCTCGACCCAGTACTTC
TRBJ2-7,TRBD1,TRBV27,once,15,CASSQTGTGINEQYF,TGTGCCAGCAGTCAGACCGGGACAGGGATAAACGAGCAGTACTTC
TRBJ1-5,.,TRBV28,.,16,CASSSTGGGGREPQHF,TGTGCCAGCAGCTCTACCGGAGGGGGAGGTCGAGAGCCCCAGCATTTT
TRBJ2-3,.,TRBV25-1,.,13,CASSGAGADTQYF,TGTGCCAGCAGTGGGGCAGGAGCAGATACGCAGTATTTT
TRBJ2-1,TRBD1,TRBV24-1,.,14,CATSMDRVGNEQFF,TGTGCCACCAGTATGGACAGGGTCGGCAATGAGCAGTTCTTC
TRBJ1-1,.,TRBV7-3,.,13,CASSLRGDTEAFF,TGTGCCAGCAGTCTTCGGGGGGACACTGAAGCTTTCTTT
TRBJ1-2,.,TRBV29-1,.,10,CSVLHYGYTF,TGCAGCGTTCTTCACTATGGCTACACCTTC
TRBJ2-7,TRBD1,TRBV20-1,.,14,CSARDRLSPYEQYF,TGCAGTGCTAGGGACAGGCTTTCCCCCTACGAGCAGTACTTC
TRBJ2-1,.,TRBV29-1,.,11,CSVEPSNEQFF,TGCAGCGTTGAGCCCAGCAATGAGCAGTTCTTC
TRBJ2-5,.,TRBV24-1,.,14,CATSENDRKETQYF,TGTGCCACCAGTGAAAATGACAGGAAAGAGACCCAGTACTTC
TRBJ2-7,.,TRBV9,once,15,CASSPEHPGVREQYF,TGTGCCAGCAGCCCGGAGCACCCGGGGGTGCGCGAGCAGTACTTC
TRBJ2-1,.,TRBV19,.,14,CATSQGLLYNEQFF,TGTGCCACCTCCCAGGGACTCCTGTACAATGAGCAGTTCTTC
TRBJ2-1,TRBD2,TRBV11-2,.,17,CASSPTLLAGRSNEQFF,TGTGCCAGCAGCCCAACCTTACTAGCGGGCCGAAGCAATGAGCAGTTCTTC
TRBJ1-5,.,TRBV20-1,.,12,CSASEWGQPQHF,TGCAGTGCTAGTGAATGGGGGCAGCCCCAGCATTTT
TRBJ2-5,TRBD1,TRBV23-1,once,16,CASSQKGQGNQETQYF,TGCGCCAGCAGTCAAAAGGGACAGGGCAACCAAGAGACCCAGTACTTC
TRBJ2-2,.,TRBV19,.,16,CASTYFRGMDTGELFF,TGTGCCAGTACCTATTTTCGGGGGATGGACACCGGGGAGCTGTTTTTT
TRBJ1-6,.,TRBV7-2,.,15,CASSLDRPARAPLHF,TGTGCCAGCAGCTTAGACCGTCCGGCTCGGGCACCCCTCCACTTT
TRBJ2-1,.,TRBV5-5,.,11,CASSWMNEQFF,TGTGCCAGCAGCTGGATGAATGAGCAGTTCTTC
TRBJ2-3,TRBD2,TRBV7-2,.,13,CASSHSGSNTQYF,TGTGCCAGCAGCCATAGCGGGTCCAATACGCAGTATTTT
TRBJ2-4,TRBD2,TRBV14,.,19,CASSLRGGTSGVAKNIQYF,TGTGCCAGCAGCCTAAGAGGTGGAACTAGCGGAGTAGCCAAAAACATTCAGTACTTC
TRBJ2-5,TRBD2,TRBV5-1,.,19,CASSLELAGGSRTQETQYF,TGCGCCAGCAGCTTGGAACTAGCGGGGGGGTCTAGGACCCAAGAGACCCAGTACTTC
TRBJ2-3,.,TRBV18,.,15,CASSPQGSSTDTQYF,TGTGCCAGCTCACCACAGGGTTCGAGCACAGATACGCAGTATTTT